This TCR beta chain was recovered during a study of Ad26.COV2.S vaccination and SARS-CoV-2 variants. On this clone itself: No antigen is known for it.

Study-level findings and limits: Substantial breadth in spike-specific CD8+ and CD4+ T cell responses was reportedly seen after vaccination. Vaccine and placebo recipients had similar non-spike TCR breadth. TCR breadth and depth analyses may have underestimated total T cell responses.

Libraries were prepared by immunoSEQ multiplex PCR; TCRdb keeps only in-frame clonotypes and omits some of them. In the table there are just over 350,000 clones, under 95% of which are singletons. This material consisted of peripheral blood, taken after recovery from COVID-19. The TCR comes from a human donor who had recovered from COVID-19.

CDR3 sequence (DNA): TGTGCCAGCAGCTTAGTGGTTGGACCAGATACGCAGTATTTT. Its translation is CASSLVVGPDTQYF. V and J are TRBV11-2 and TRBJ2-3; no definite D call. The V gene's germline CDR1 is SGHAT and CDR2 FQNNGV. V gave up 1 base and J gave up 4 bases, with 9 bases separating them. This CDR3 is 14 amino acids long.